This record concerns one T cell receptor (beta chain) sequence. What it binds is not known. The PCR had 60 Vbeta and 13 Jbeta primers. Only in-frame clones appear in the TCRdb table, and some are missing; sequencing was by immunoSEQ multiplex PCR. This table has 140,000 to 150,000 clones, approximately 80% appearing once. This sample is drawn from a study of cytomegalovirus exposure and HLA in healthy donors. Regarding the study as a whole: The authors enumerated around 150 TCR beta chains as linked to cytomegalovirus.

This CDR3 has 16 residues. V dropped 1 base and J dropped 4; count of bases not matched to a gene: 8. Germline V lookup: CDR1 GTSNPN, CDR2 SVGIG (reference sequence). The sequence was collected from a man aged 35 to 55 in good health and CMV-seronegative. The specimen sequenced was PBMCs. This chain uses TRBV30 with TRBJ1-5; 9 bases line up with TRBD1. CDR3 region: CAWSGKGTGLNQPQHF. Here the CDR3 DNA reads TGTGCCTGGAGTGGGAAGGGGACAGGGTTAAATCAGCCCCAGCATTTT.